This T cell receptor (beta chain) was documented in a study of monozygotic twins with inflammatory bowel disease. Study results and caveats: Subtypes among T cells remained indistinguishable.

Notes on this clonotype: No antigen is known for it.

This CDR3 has 16 residues. The germline V gene has CDR1 DFQATT and CDR2 SNEGSKA (reference sequence). Whole-blood total RNA was extracted without T cell sorting. From the 5' RACE reads, TCRdb lists one entry per CDR3 protein and no DNA. The sample spans 170,000 or so distinct CDR3 sequences; the ten largest clones claim less than 7.5%. The chain employs TRBV20-1 and TRBJ1-2. Sequencing input: blood. The sequence was collected from a human donor with ulcerative colitis or Crohn's disease, or a healthy co-twin of an affected twin (not recorded which). CDR3 amino acids: CSARDLGRESYEGYTF.